This entry lists 27 T cell receptor beta chains sequenced from one sample in a study of cytomegalovirus exposure and HLA in healthy donors (dated by TCRdb to the late 2010s). Libraries were constructed by the immunoSEQ multiplex PCR assay. A mixture of 60 forward primers for TCR Vbeta segments and 13 reverse primers for TCR Jbeta segments was used in the multiplex PCR. TCRdb obtained this table from immuneACCESS and retained in-frame rearrangements with V and J assigned. These tables miss some clones; where compared with another copy, unresolved V genes account for less than half of the shortfall, and the remainder is unexplained. Recorded for this sample are 100,000 or so clones; approximately 81% of them occurred a single time. Of the sample, around 1.3% falls within the top ten clones. Sequencing used PBMCs. These receptors originate from a man aged 25 to 40 in good health and CMV-seronegative.

CDR3 loop: CASRLGQNTGELFF. The CDR3 coding sequence is TGTGCCAGCAGGTTGGGACAGAACACCGGGGAGCTGTTTTTT. The V and J genes are TRBV6-6 and TRBJ2-2; weak D call: TRBD1 (6 bases). CDR1 is MNHNY and CDR2 is SVGAGI in the germline V gene (reference sequence). This CDR3 is 14 amino acids long. With 6 bases removed from V and 1 base from J, the gap between germline ends came to 9 bases.

V and J are TRBV15 and TRBJ2-3, with 11 nucleotides matching TRBD2. The V segment lost 2 bases and the J segment 5 bases; nucleotides outside the gene matches: 6. The CDR3 is 16 amino acids. The V gene's germline CDR1 is LNHNV and CDR2 YYDKDF (reference sequence). The DNA for the CDR3 is TGTGCCACCAGCAGACATAGCGGGGGGGCCGTAGATACGCAGTATTTT. Translating it yields CATSRHSGGAVDTQYF.

V is TRBV10-1 and J is TRBJ2-5, with 8 nucleotides matching TRBD2. Per germline, CDR1 WNHNN and CDR2 SYGVQD (reference sequence). Trimming removed 7 bases from V and 2 bases from J; junction bases left unmatched: 3. The CDR3 is made up of 13 amino acids. The CDR3 DNA reads TGCGCCAGCAAAACGGGGGGGCAAGAGACCCAGTACTTC. Translating gives CASKTGGQETQYF.

This clone has only a few counts. This chain joins TRBV14 and TRBJ2-1; D is undetermined. This CDR3 contains 16 residues. V lost 0 bases, J lost 0 bases, and 9 bases lay in between. Germline loops: CDR1 SGHDN, CDR2 FVKESK. The CDR3 sequence is CASSQDKSDSYNEQFF. The CDR3 DNA follows: TGTGCCAGCAGCCAAGATAAGTCAGACTCCTACAATGAGCAGTTCTTC.

V is TRBV7-2 and J is TRBJ2-7, with 11 positions matching TRBD2. J gave up 8 bases and V 5 bases, and 11 bases lay outside the gene matches. Germline CDR1 SGHTA, CDR2 FQGNSA. This CDR3 contains 15 residues. The CDR3 DNA reads TGTGCCAGCAGCCCTCTAGCGGGGGGTTCCTTGAAGCAGTACTTC. Residues: CASSPLAGGSLKQYF.

This sequence joins TRBV6-5 and TRBJ2-2, with 10 nucleotides matching TRBD1. The junction had 3 bases not matched to a gene; V was cut back by 5 bases and J by 3 bases. CDR3 length: 15 residues. Looked up from germline, CDR1 is MNHEY and CDR2 is SVGAGI. The CDR3, as DNA: TGTGCCAGCAGTACGACAGGGGGCTACACCGGGGAGCTGTTTTTT. Its translation: CASSTTGGYTGELFF.

The chain carries TRBV29-1 and TRBJ2-3, with 7 bases matching TRBD2. Losses at the gene ends were 4 bases for V and 2 bases for J; bases not matched to a gene: 3. Germline CDR1 is SQVTM and CDR2 is ANQGSEA. The CDR3 sequence is 13 residues long. CDR3 protein: CSVGGGDTDTQYF. The CDR3 DNA follows: TGCAGCGTTGGTGGGGGGGACACAGATACGCAGTATTTT.

V usage is TRBV27 and J usage is TRBJ2-7, with 8 bases that match TRBD2. CDR3 length: 12 residues. V shed 7 bases and J 7 bases; nucleotides not matched to a gene: 6. Germline CDR1 and CDR2: MNHEY and SMNVEV (reference sequence). CDR3 protein: CASTSGGGEQYF. DNA for the CDR3: TGTGCCAGCACCTCGGGAGGGGGGGAGCAGTACTTC.

CDR3 nucleotides: TGTGCCAGCAGCTCAGGTCCTCCCTACGAGCAGTACTTC. It specifies CASSSGPPYEQYF. The rearrangement links TRBV7-9 to TRBJ2-7; unclear D gene. Between the trimmed V and J ends, which lost 4 bases and 2 bases, there was a span of 9 bases. Germline-derived CDR1 and CDR2 are SEHNR and FQNEAQ (reference sequence). The length of the CDR3 is 13 residues.

This sequence joins TRBV11-3 and TRBJ2-7; 8 bases fit TRBD1. Germline CDR1 reads SGHNT; CDR2 reads YENEEA. V was clipped by 5 bases and J by 2 bases; unmatched bases: 5. The CDR3 is 14 amino acids. The CDR3 loop reads CASSLRTGTYEQYF. CDR3 DNA sequence: TGTGCCAGCAGCCTCAGGACAGGGACCTACGAGCAGTACTTC.

This clone has only one observation. The chain is built from TRBV28 and TRBJ1-4; 7 nucleotides match TRBD1. Germline trimming cut 6 bases from V and 0 bases from J; bases unmatched to any gene: 4. CDR3 length: 15 amino acids. Per the germline V gene, CDR1 is MDHEN and CDR2 is SYDVKM. The DNA for the CDR3 is TGTGCCAGCAGCCAAGGACAGGCAACTAATGAAAAACTGTTTTTT. It encodes CASSQGQATNEKLFF.

The CDR3 loop is CATSLGANTEAFF. For the CDR3, the DNA is TGTGCCACAAGCCTAGGGGCGAACACTGAAGCTTTCTTT. The genes are TRBV19 and TRBJ1-1, with a weak D call TRBD1 (5 bases). With 10 bases removed from V and 1 base from J, the gap between germline ends came to 13 bases. This CDR3 has 13 amino acids. Germline CDR1 is LNHDA and CDR2 is SQIVND (reference sequence).

V usage is TRBV19 and J usage is TRBJ2-7, with D perhaps matching TRBD1 (6 bases). Trimming left V 0 bases short and J 0 bases short, with 9 bases between. Germline V CDR1 and CDR2: LNHDA, SQIVND (reference sequence). The CDR3 is made up of 15 amino acids. In nucleotides, the CDR3 is TGTGCCAGTAGTATAGATAGAGGGGGCTCCTACGAGCAGTACTTC. Encoded protein: CASSIDRGGSYEQYF.

CDR3 loop: CASSAGGAGQPQHF. DNA for the CDR3: TGTGCCAGCTCAGCAGGGGGCGCGGGGCAGCCCCAGCATTTT. The chain has TRBV18 and TRBJ1-5; 8 bases fit TRBD1. Germline CDR1 is KGHSH and CDR2 is LQKENI. The CDR3 runs to 14 residues. Trimming removed 5 bases from V and 7 bases from J; junction bases left unmatched: 7. The whole variable domain, remainder taken from reference TRBV18 and TRBJ1-5, is NAGVMQNPRHLVRRRGQEARLRCSPMKGHSHVYWYRQLPEEGLKFMVYLQKENIIDESGMPKERFSAEFPKEGPSILRIQQVVRGDSAAYFCASSAGGAGQPQHFGDGTRLSIL.

V and J are TRBV12-2 and TRBJ1-5; the DNA was not compared with TRBD1, the D call given in the table. TRBV12-2 is classified as a pseudogene. The CDR3 has 18 residues. This chain's CDR3 is CASRLARDRGPSNQPQHF. The CDR3 DNA is TGTGCAAGTCGCTTAGCGAGAGACAGGGGACCTAGCAATCAGCCCCAGCATTTT.

CDR3 coding DNA: TGTGCCAGCAGCTCCCGGGCGGGTGCCGGGAAAGTAGACAATGAGCAGTTCTTC. Its translation: CASSSRAGAGKVDNEQFF. The chain employs TRBV7-9 and TRBJ2-1; weak D call: TRBD2 (5 bases). With 4 bases removed from V and 5 bases from J, the gap between germline ends came to 24 bases. The CDR3 extends over 18 amino acids. Germline CDR1 SEHNR, CDR2 FQNEAQ (reference sequence).

The chain joins TRBV19 to TRBJ1-5, with D tentatively TRBD1 (5 bases). The V end was cut by 5 bases, the J end by 6 bases, with 14 bases between. Germline V gene sequence: CDR1 LNHDA, CDR2 SQIVND (reference sequence). This CDR3 region has 14 residues. The CDR3 region has the DNA TGTGCCAGTAGTTCCGGCAGGGTGGGTCAGCCCCAGCATTTT. It encodes CASSSGRVGQPQHF.

The chain is built from TRBV29-1 and TRBJ1-3, with D perhaps matching TRBD1 (5 bases). CDR3 length: 14 amino acids. Germline loops: CDR1 SQVTM, CDR2 ANQGSEA. V lost 6 bases, J lost 0 bases, and 12 bases lay in between. CDR3 DNA: TGCAGCGTGGGCCCGGACACCTCTGGAAACACCATATATTTT. Its protein is CSVGPDTSGNTIYF.

The V call is TRBV6-6, the J call TRBJ1-6; 7 nucleotides match TRBD1. CDR3 size: 14 residues. In germline, CDR1 is MNHNY, CDR2 SVGAGI (reference sequence). Losses at the gene ends were 4 bases for V and 7 bases for J; bases not matched to a gene: 4. The CDR3 reads CASSSTGDNSPLHF. In nucleotides, the CDR3 is TGTGCCAGCAGTTCAACAGGGGACAATTCACCCCTCCACTTT.

The V gene is TRBV10-3, the J gene TRBJ2-1; 7 bases are shared with TRBD1. CDR1 ENHRY and CDR2 SYGVKD come from the germline V gene. This CDR3 region has 15 residues. After removal of 0 bases from V and 3 bases from J, the junction contained 2 bases not matched to a gene. CDR3 sequence: CAISESGTVYNEQFF. The DNA for the CDR3 is TGTGCCATCAGTGAGTCTGGGACAGTCTACAATGAGCAGTTCTTC.

V usage is TRBV10-1 and J usage is TRBJ2-3; 7 nucleotides agree with TRBD2. V trimming: 5 bases; J trimming: 1 base; junction bases outside the gene matches: 3. The germline CDR1 and CDR2 sequences are WNHNN and SYGVQD (reference sequence). This CDR3 is built from 14 residues. This CDR3 is CASSLAGRTDTQYF. Here the CDR3 DNA reads TGCGCCAGCAGTTTAGCGGGTCGCACAGATACGCAGTATTTT.

The chain uses TRBV10-1 and TRBJ2-3, with D perhaps matching TRBD2 (5 bases). Germline values: CDR1 WNHNN, CDR2 SYGVQD (reference sequence). V was cut by 8 bases and J by 6 bases, with 15 bases left in between. The CDR3 loop spans 13 amino acids. CDR3 region: CASGSGAGDTQYF. The DNA of the CDR3 is TGCGCCAGCGGGAGCGGCGCGGGCGATACGCAGTATTTT.

This rearrangement joins TRBV7-8 to TRBJ1-5, with D unclear. Trimming shortened V by 4 bases and J by 1 base, and 14 bases separated the two germline ends. The CDR3 is made up of 16 amino acids. The germline CDR1 and CDR2 sequences are SGHVS and FQNEAQ. CDR3 sequence reads: CASSSSWIDSNQPQHF. The CDR3 nucleotides read TGTGCCAGCAGCTCTAGCTGGATAGACAGCAATCAGCCCCAGCATTTT.

The V call is TRBV15, the J call TRBJ2-1; a possible D gene is TRBD2 (6 bases). V was clipped by 2 bases and J by 5 bases, with 10 bases between them. This CDR3 contains 14 residues. Germline V lookup: CDR1 LNHNV, CDR2 YYDKDF (reference sequence). The CDR3 loop is CATSRSGLNNEQFF. CDR3 nucleotide sequence: TGTGCCACCAGCAGATCGGGACTTAACAATGAGCAGTTCTTC.

CDR3 sequence reads: CASSLLGSGQRHGYTF. In nucleotides, the CDR3 is TGTGCCAGCAGTTTATTAGGGTCGGGACAGCGTCATGGCTACACCTTC. V is TRBV27 and J is TRBJ1-2; 7 nucleotides line up with TRBD1. Germline V gives CDR1 MNHEY, CDR2 SMNVEV (reference sequence). V gave up 1 base and J gave up 6 bases; unmatched junction bases: 11. CDR3 length: 16 residues.

The chain has TRBV5-1 and TRBJ1-3; 7 nucleotides align to TRBD1. Germline V CDR1 and CDR2: SGHRS, YFSETQ. The junction had 14 bases not matched to a gene; V was cut back by 4 bases and J by 4 bases. This CDR3 has 17 residues. DNA for the CDR3: TGCGCCAGCAGCGACGTCCTGGACAGGAGGGAGGGAAACACCATATATTTT. Translating gives CASSDVLDRREGNTIYF.

This clone was recorded a few times. The chain has TRBV6-5 and TRBJ2-7, with D uncertain. This CDR3 spans 14 amino acids. V lost 3 bases and J lost 0, with 9 bases in between. The germline CDR1 and CDR2 sequences are MNHEY and SVGAGI. CDR3 loop: CASSYQASSYEQYF. The CDR3 DNA follows: TGTGCCAGCAGTTATCAAGCGTCCTCCTACGAGCAGTACTTC.